A single sample is the source of the 13 T cell receptor beta chains below, sequenced in a study of blood T cell repertoires in COVID-19. The assay was immunoSEQ multiplex PCR, and TCRdb's table has in-frame clones only and misses some. The profile covers tens of thousands of clones, with more than 90% appearing a single time and approximately 1.6% taken by the ten largest. Material for sequencing was peripheral blood. These receptors were taken from a man in his sixties with acute or convalescent COVID-19.

The J gene is TRBJ1-5, the V gene TRBV28; 7 nucleotides align to TRBD1. V lost 5 bases and J lost 0; bases outside the gene matches: 4. From germline, CDR1 is MDHEN and CDR2 SYDVKM. The CDR3 totals 15 residues. The CDR3 DNA is TGTGCCAGCAGTCAACAGGGGATTAGCAATCAGCCCCAGCATTTT. It translates to CASSQQGISNQPQHF. Together with reference TRBV28 and TRBJ1-5, the CDR3 gives the full variable domain: DVKVTQSSRYLVKRTGEKVFLECVQDMDHENMFWYRQDPGLGLRLIYFSYDVKMKEKGDIPEGYSVSREKKERFSLILESASTNQTSMYLCASSQQGISNQPQHFGDGTRLSIL.

The count of this clone is one. The rearrangement links TRBV9 to TRBJ2-3; D is possibly TRBD1 (6 bases). Germline loops: CDR1 SGDLS, CDR2 YYNGEE. V was clipped by 0 bases and J by 3 bases, with 14 bases between them. The CDR3 is 16 residues long. The CDR3 loop is CASSVVGGTRTDTQYF. The DNA for the CDR3 is TGTGCCAGCAGCGTAGTAGGGGGAACCAGAACAGATACGCAGTATTTT.

The chain carries TRBV29-1 and TRBJ1-1; D uncertain. V was shortened by 4 bases and J by 5 bases, with 8 bases between the two germline ends. This CDR3 is built from 11 residues. The germline V gene has CDR1 SQVTM and CDR2 ANQGSEA. As DNA, the CDR3 is TGCAGCGTTGGCAGGCTTACTGAAGCTTTCTTT. It encodes CSVGRLTEAFF.

This chain connects TRBV19 to TRBJ1-5; no firm D call. Trimming pared 3 bases from V and 7 bases from J, leaving 13 bases between. This CDR3 spans 14 amino acids. The germline V gene has CDR1 LNHDA and CDR2 SQIVND (reference sequence). The CDR3 spells CASSMSGPGQPQHF. CDR3 nucleotide sequence: TGTGCCAGTAGTATGTCGGGTCCGGGGCAGCCCCAGCATTTT. Variable domain in full (rest from reference TRBV19 and TRBJ1-5): DGGITQSPKYLFRKEGQNVTLSCEQNLNHDAMYWYRQDPGQGLRLIYYSQIVNDFQKGDIAEGYSVSREKKESFPLTVTSAQKNPTAFYLCASSMSGPGQPQHFGDGTRLSIL.

The chain couples TRBV6-5 to TRBJ2-2, with D unclear. The germline V gene encodes CDR1 MNHEY and CDR2 SVGAGI. The CDR3 sequence is 13 residues long. The ends were cut back, 7 bases at V and 1 base at J, with 7 bases in the middle. CDR3 coding DNA: TGTGCCAGCATTGGCCTGAACACCGGGGAGCTGTTTTTT. Protein sequence: CASIGLNTGELFF.

In its sample, this clone was seen a few times. This chain joins TRBV9 and TRBJ2-3; 9 nucleotides agree with TRBD1. V lost 2 bases and J lost 4; bases outside the gene matches: 11. Germline assignment: CDR1 SGDLS and CDR2 YYNGEE. The CDR3 is 17 residues long. CDR3 in amino acids: CASSVLQGAKGADTQYF. The CDR3 nucleotides read TGTGCCAGCAGCGTCCTACAGGGGGCTAAGGGCGCAGATACGCAGTATTTT.

The genes are TRBV23-1 and TRBJ1-1; D not resolved. TRBV23-1 is placed among ORFs of uncertain function. V was shortened by 6 bases and J by 5 bases, with 16 bases between the two germline ends. The CDR3 is made up of 14 amino acids. CDR3: CASRLRVKETEAFF. The CDR3 coding sequence is TGCGCCAGCAGGCTGCGGGTGAAAGAGACTGAAGCTTTCTTT.

The chain couples TRBV2 to TRBJ1-4; unclear D gene. The CDR3 runs to 11 residues. V lost 7 bases and J lost 4, with 4 bases in between. Germline CDR1 is SNHLY and CDR2 is FYNNEI. For the CDR3, the DNA is TGTGCCAGCATTCTTAATGAAAAACTGTTTTTT. Translating gives CASILNEKLFF.

This chain connects TRBV5-1 to TRBJ1-2, with 7 nucleotides matching TRBD1. The CDR3 is 13 amino acids. The J segment lost 4 bases and the V segment lost 4 bases, leaving 4 bases of the junction unmatched. From germline, CDR1 is SGHRS and CDR2 YFSETQ. CDR3 in DNA: TGCGCCAGCAGCCGGGACAGAGTCTATGGCTACACCTTC. This translates into CASSRDRVYGYTF.

This chain uses TRBV30 with TRBJ2-3; 12 nucleotides line up with TRBD2. The CDR3 loop spans 16 amino acids. V shed 1 base, J shed 7 bases, and the junction held 9 bases outside the gene matches. The germline V gene has CDR1 GTSNPN and CDR2 SVGIG (reference sequence). CDR3 loop: CAWSGETSGSTNTQYF. CDR3 DNA sequence: TGTGCCTGGAGTGGAGAGACTAGCGGGAGTACAAATACGCAGTATTTT.

V usage is TRBV11-2 and J usage is TRBJ2-7; unclear D gene. The ends were cut back, 2 bases at V and 4 bases at J, with 6 bases in the middle. Germline CDR1 SGHAT, CDR2 FQNNGV. This CDR3 is built from 12 residues. In DNA form, the CDR3 reads TGTGCCAGCAGCTTACTAGGATACGAGCAGTACTTC. Amino acid sequence: CASSLLGYEQYF.

The chain has TRBV7-9 and TRBJ1-2; 10 positions match TRBD1. V trimming: 6 bases; J trimming: 6 bases; junction bases outside the gene matches: 10. This CDR3 is 15 amino acids long. CDR1 and CDR2 from the germline V gene are SEHNR and FQNEAQ (reference sequence). The CDR3 is CASSLSEGTGDGYTF. Written as DNA, the CDR3 is TGTGCCAGCAGTCTGAGTGAGGGGACAGGGGATGGCTACACCTTC.

This clone was picked up one time. The chain links TRBV19 to TRBJ2-4; D is unresolved. Per the germline V gene, CDR1 is LNHDA and CDR2 is SQIVND (reference sequence). Trimming took off 6 bases at V and 6 bases at J, with 12 bases between the two ends. The CDR3 contains 13 residues. The CDR3 coding sequence is TGTGCCAGTAGACCCACGGAGAGAAACATTCAGTACTTC. This codes for CASRPTERNIQYF.